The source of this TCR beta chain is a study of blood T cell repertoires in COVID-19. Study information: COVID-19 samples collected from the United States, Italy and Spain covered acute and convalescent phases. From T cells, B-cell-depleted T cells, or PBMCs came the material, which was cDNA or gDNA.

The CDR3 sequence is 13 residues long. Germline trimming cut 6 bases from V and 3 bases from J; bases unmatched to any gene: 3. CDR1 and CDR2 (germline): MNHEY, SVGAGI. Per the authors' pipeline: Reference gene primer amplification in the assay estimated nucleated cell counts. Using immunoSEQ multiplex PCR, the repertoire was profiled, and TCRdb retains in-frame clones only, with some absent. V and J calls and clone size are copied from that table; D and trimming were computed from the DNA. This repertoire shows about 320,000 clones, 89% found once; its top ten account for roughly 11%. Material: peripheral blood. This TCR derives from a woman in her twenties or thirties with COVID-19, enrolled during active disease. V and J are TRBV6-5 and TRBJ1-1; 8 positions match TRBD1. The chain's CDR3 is CASSSRGHTEAFF. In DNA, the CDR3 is TGTGCCAGCAGCTCCAGGGGGCACACTGAAGCTTTCTTT.